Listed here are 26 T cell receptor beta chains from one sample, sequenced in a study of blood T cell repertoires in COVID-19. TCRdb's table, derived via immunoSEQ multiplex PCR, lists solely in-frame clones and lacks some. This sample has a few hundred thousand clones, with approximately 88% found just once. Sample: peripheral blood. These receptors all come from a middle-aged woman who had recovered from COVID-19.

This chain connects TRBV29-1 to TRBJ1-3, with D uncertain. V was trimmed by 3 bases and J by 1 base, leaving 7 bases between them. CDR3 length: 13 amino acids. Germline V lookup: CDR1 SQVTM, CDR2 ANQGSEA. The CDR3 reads CSVDTGSGNTIYF. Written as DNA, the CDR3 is TGCAGCGTTGATACCGGTTCTGGAAACACCATATATTTT.

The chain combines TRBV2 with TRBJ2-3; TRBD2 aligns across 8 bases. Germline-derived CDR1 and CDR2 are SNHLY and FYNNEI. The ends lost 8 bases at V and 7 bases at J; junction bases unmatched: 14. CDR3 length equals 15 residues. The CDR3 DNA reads TGTGCCAGCTCTAATCCGGGACTAGGGTCGAATACGCAGTATTTT. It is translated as CASSNPGLGSNTQYF.

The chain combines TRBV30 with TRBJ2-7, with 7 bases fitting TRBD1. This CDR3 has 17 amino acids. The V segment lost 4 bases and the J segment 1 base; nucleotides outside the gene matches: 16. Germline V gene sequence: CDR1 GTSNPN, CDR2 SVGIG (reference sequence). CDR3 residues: CAWNTNRQGGFSYEQYF. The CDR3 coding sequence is TGTGCCTGGAATACTAATCGACAGGGTGGCTTTTCCTACGAGCAGTACTTC.

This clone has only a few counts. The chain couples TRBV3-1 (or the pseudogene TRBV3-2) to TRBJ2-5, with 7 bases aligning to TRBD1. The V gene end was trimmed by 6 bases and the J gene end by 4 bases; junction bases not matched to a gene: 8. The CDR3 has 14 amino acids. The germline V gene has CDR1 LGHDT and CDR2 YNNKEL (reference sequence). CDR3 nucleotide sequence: TGTGCCAGCAGTCCGAGACAGGGCCCAGAGACCCAGTACTTC. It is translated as CASSPRQGPETQYF.

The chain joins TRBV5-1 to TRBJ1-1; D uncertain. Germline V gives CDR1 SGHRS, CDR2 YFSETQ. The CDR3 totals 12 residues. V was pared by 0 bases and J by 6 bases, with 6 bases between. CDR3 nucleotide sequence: TGCGCCAGCAGCTTGGCGGGTCCTGAAGCTTTCTTT. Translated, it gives CASSLAGPEAFF.

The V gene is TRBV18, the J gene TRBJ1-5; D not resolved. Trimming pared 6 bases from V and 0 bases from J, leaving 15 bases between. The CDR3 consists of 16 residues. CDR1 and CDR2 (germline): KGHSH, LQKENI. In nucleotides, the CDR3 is TGTGCCAGCTCCCTCAGGCCAATCAATAGCAATCAGCCCCAGCATTTT. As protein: CASSLRPINSNQPQHF.

This chain's CDR3 is CASSAHSGGSADTQYF. The DNA of the CDR3 is TGTGCCAGCAGCGCTCATAGCGGGGGGAGCGCAGATACGCAGTATTTT. This chain connects TRBV11-3 to TRBJ2-3, with 10 bases matching TRBD2. The trim removed 5 bases at V and 4 bases at J, leaving 9 bases unmatched. This CDR3 contains 16 residues. The germline gives CDR1 SGHNT, CDR2 YENEEA.

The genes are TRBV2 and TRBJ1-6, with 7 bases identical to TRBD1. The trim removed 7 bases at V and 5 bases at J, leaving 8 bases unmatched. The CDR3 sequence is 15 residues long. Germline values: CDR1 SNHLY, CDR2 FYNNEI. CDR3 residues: CASIFGTVNNSPLHF. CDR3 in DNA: TGTGCCAGCATTTTCGGGACAGTCAATAATTCACCCCTCCACTTT. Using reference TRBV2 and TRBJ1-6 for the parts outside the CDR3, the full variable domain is EPEVTQTPSHQVTQMGQEVILRCVPISNHLYFYWYRQILGQKVEFLVSFYNNEISEKSEIFDDQFSVERPDGSNFTLKIRSTKLEDSAMYFCASIFGTVNNSPLHFGNGTRLTVT.

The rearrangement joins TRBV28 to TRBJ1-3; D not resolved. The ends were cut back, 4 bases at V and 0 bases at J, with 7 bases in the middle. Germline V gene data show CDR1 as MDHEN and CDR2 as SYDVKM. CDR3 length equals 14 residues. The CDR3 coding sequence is TGTGCCAGCAGTTACGACACCTCTGGAAACACCATATATTTT. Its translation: CASSYDTSGNTIYF.

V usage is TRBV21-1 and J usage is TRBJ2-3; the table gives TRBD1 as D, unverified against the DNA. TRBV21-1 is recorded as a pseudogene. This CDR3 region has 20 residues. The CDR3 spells CASSKVGADRALRDTDTQYF. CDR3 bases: TGTGCCAGCAGCAAAGTCGGTGCGGACAGGGCCCTCAGGGACACAGATACGCAGTATTTT.

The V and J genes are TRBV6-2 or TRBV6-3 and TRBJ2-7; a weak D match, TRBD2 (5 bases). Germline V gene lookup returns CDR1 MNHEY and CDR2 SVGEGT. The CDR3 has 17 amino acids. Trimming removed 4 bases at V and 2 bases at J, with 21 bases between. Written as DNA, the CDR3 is TGTGCCAGCAGTTCAACGCGGGCGGTTTTCCCCACCTACGAGCAGTACTTC. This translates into CASSSTRAVFPTYEQYF.

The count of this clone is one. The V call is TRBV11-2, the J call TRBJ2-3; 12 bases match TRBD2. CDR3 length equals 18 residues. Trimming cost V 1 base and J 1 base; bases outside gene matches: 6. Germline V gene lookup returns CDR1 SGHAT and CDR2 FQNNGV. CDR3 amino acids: CASSLGPSGRGGTDTQYF. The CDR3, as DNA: TGTGCCAGCAGCTTAGGTCCTAGCGGGAGGGGCGGCACAGATACGCAGTATTTT.

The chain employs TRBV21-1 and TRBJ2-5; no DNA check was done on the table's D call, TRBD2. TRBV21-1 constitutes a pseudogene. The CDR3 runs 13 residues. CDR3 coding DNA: TGTGCCAGCAGCAAAGTCGGGGGGGAGACCCAGTACTTC. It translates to CASSKVGGETQYF.

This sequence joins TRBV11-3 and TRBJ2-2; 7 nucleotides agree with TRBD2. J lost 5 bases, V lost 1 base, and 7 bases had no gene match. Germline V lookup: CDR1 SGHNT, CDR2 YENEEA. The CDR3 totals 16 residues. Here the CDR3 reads CASSLGSGSGTGELFF. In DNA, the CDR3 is TGTGCCAGCAGCTTAGGTAGCGGGTCTGGGACCGGGGAGCTGTTTTTT.

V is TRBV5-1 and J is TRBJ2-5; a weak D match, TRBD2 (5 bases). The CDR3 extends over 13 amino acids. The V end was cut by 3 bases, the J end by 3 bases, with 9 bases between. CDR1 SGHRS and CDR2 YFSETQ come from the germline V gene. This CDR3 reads CASSYGREETQYF. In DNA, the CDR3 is TGCGCCAGCAGCTACGGGCGGGAAGAGACCCAGTACTTC.

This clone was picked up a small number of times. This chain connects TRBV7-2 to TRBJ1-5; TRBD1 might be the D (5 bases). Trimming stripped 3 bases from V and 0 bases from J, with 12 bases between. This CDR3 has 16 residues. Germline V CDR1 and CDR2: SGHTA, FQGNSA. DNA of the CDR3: TGTGCCAGCAGCTTGGGGCCACAGGCTAGCAATCAGCCCCAGCATTTT. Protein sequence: CASSLGPQASNQPQHF.

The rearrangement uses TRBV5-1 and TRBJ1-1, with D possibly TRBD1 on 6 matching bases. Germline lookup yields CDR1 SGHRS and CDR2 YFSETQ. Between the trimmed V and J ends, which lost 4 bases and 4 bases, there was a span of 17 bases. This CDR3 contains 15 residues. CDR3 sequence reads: CASSRQSQGSTEAFF. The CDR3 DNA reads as TGCGCCAGCAGCAGGCAGTCACAGGGCTCCACTGAAGCTTTCTTT.

The CDR3 spells CASSIPGASGTKETQYF. CDR3 sequence (DNA): TGTGCCAGTAGTATACCGGGGGCTAGCGGGACTAAAGAGACCCAGTACTTC. The chain employs TRBV19 and TRBJ2-5, with TRBD2 identical over 9 bases. With V trimmed by 2 bases and J by 3 bases, 10 bases remained unmatched. The germline V gene has CDR1 LNHDA and CDR2 SQIVND (reference sequence). This CDR3 contains 17 residues.

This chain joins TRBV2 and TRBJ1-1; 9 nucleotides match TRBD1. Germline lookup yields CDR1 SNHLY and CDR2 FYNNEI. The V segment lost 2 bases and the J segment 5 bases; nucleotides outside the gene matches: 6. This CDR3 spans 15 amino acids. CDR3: CASSEQDRGGTEAFF. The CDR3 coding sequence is TGTGCCAGCAGTGAACAGGACAGGGGTGGGACTGAAGCTTTCTTT.

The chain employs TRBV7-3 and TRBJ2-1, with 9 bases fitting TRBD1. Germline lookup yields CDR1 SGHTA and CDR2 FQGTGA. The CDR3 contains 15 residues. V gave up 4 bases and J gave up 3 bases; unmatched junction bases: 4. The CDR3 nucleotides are TGTGCCAGCAGCTCCGGGACAGGGAACTACAATGAGCAGTTCTTC. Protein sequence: CASSSGTGNYNEQFF.

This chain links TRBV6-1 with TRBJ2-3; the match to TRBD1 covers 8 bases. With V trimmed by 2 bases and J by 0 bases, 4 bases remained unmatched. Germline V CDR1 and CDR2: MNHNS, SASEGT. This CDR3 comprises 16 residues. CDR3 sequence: CASSEQGATSTDTQYF. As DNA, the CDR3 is TGTGCCAGCAGTGAACAGGGGGCGACTAGCACAGATACGCAGTATTTT.

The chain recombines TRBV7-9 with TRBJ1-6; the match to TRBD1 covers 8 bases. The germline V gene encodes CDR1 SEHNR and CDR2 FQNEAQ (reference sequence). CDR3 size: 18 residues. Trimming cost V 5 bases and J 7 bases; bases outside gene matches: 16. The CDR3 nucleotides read TGTGCCAGCAGCCATTACGTAGTTCGGACAGGGACAAATTCACCCCTCCACTTT. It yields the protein CASSHYVVRTGTNSPLHF. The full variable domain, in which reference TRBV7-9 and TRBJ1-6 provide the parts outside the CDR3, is DTGVSQNPRHKITKRGQNVTFRCDPISEHNRLYWYRQTLGQGPEFLTYFQNEAQLEKSRLLSDRFSAERPKGSFSTLEIQRTEQGDSAMYLCASSHYVVRTGTNSPLHFGNGTRLTVT.

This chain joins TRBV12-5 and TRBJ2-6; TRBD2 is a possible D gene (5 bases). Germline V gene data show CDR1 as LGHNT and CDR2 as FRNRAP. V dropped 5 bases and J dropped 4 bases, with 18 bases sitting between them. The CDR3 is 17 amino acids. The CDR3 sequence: CASGPRGPGSGANVLTF. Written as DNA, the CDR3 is TGTGCTAGTGGTCCCCGGGGTCCGGGCTCCGGGGCCAACGTCCTGACTTTC.

The CDR3 nucleotides read TGTGCCTCCTCCATTGACAGGGGCGCCTACAATGAGCAGTTCTTC. Encoded protein: CASSIDRGAYNEQFF. The rearrangement uses TRBV30 and TRBJ2-1, with 8 bases lining up with TRBD1. The CDR3 is made up of 15 amino acids. Germline CDR1 is GTSNPN and CDR2 is SVGIG (reference sequence). V gave up 7 bases and J gave up 2 bases; unmatched junction bases: 10.

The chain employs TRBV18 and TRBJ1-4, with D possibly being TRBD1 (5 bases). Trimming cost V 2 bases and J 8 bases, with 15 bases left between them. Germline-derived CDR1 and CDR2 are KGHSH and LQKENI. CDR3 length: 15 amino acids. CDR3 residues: CASSPGAQGSEKLFF. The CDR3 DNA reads TGTGCCAGCTCACCAGGGGCACAAGGTAGCGAAAAACTGTTTTTT.

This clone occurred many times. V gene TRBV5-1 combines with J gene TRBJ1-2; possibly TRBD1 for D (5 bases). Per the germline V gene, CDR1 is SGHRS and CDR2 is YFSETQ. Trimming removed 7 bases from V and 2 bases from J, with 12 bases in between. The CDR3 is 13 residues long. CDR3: CASPRQTNYGYTF. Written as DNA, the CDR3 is TGCGCCAGCCCAAGACAGACAAACTATGGCTACACCTTC.